This T cell receptor beta chain appears in the sequencing data of a study of shared clonotypes between healthy human individuals (TCRdb year 2020). Regarding the complete study: A few men and two women, aged 18 to 49 years, made up the cohort. For each donor, three plates each were used for CD4 naive and CD4 memory, two plates were used for CD8 naive, and one plate was used for CD8 memory. The study deeply sequenced blood TCR repertoires of about 5 healthy adults to estimate repertoire size and the extent of clonotype sharing between individuals. Different laboratories and diverse techniques were used to prepare libraries and sequence TCR repertoires, to increase sequencing depth and limit assay-specific biases. Between about 0.8 and 9 billion PBMCs per donor were obtained by leukapheresis.

Note on this clone: This clone's antigen is unknown. Base quality data are lacking; no much larger clone is found one base away. Other DNA variants within this sample encode the same CDR3.

TCR CDR3 regions were amplified from genomic DNA by multiplex PCR using the deep immunoSEQ assay. Genomic DNA extracted from each cell subset was distributed evenly over all wells of several immunoSEQ 96-well plates, and each plate served as one replicate. For sorted subsets, around 200 ng genomic DNA, equal to some 30,000 T cell genomes, was loaded into each replicate PCR. The purified libraries were quantified using a Qubit 3.0 fluorometer, sized with a Bioanalyzer 2100, and then quantified again using the KAPA Library Quantification kit. Every immunoSEQ 96-well plate was sequenced on a separate single-read 150-cycle Illumina NextSeq 550 flow cell. The source study handled its data this way. Because the immunoSEQ output included only junctional sequences and no quality scores, the filtering could not be the same as the filtering used for full-length reads. Sequences were annotated with PyIR, a Python wrapper for IgBLAST v1.9, using IMGT germline references to assign V/J genes and CDR3. Any read was removed if the V/J assignment was weak (E-value above 1e-6), the CDR3 was missing, or the read contained stop codons, out-of-frame junctions, or ambiguous translated residues. A V3J clonotype was defined by an identical inferred V gene, J gene, and CDR3 amino acid sequence. The percentage overlap between two repertoires was calculated by dividing the number of shared unique clonotypes by the size of the smaller repertoire. Three approaches were used to assess repertoire richness: RTK rarefaction, the Chao1 estimator, and Recon v2.1 estimates of unobserved clonotypes. OLGA was used to compute generation probabilities for all TCRbeta clonotypes that the gDNA method yielded from four donors. TCRdb took over this immuneACCESS table, retaining in-frame rearrangements with V and J assigned. Such tables are incomplete; in checked studies, under half of the missing clones stem from an unresolved V gene, and the remainder is unexplained. The V and J calls and clone size come from that table; D and trimming were worked out from the DNA. The sample has 2.3 million or so clones on record, approximately 95% of them singletons. Together, the top ten hold 0.35% to 0.45% of the sample.

The CDR3 goes from the cysteine to the phenylalanine over 14 residues. Kept here is only the CDR3 DNA, which spans 42 bases and is read in frame from base 1. The CDR1 and CDR2 encoded by the germline V gene are SNHLY and FYNNEI. V is cut back by 5 bases and J by 2 bases, with 1 base in the junction unmatched. On the study overall, not on this receptor specifically: Across a few donors, approximately 4.9% of naive CD4, 3% to 3.5% of naive CD8, 2.3% of memory CD4, and around 0.4% of memory CD8 clonotypes were shared. The genetic and exposure-history diversity represented was limited by the small number of donors. Based on pairwise subsampling, the degree of clonotype sharing among donors was expected to be affected by sequencing depth. Larger estimated clonotype richness was generally found for naive subsets than for memory subsets. Compared with non-shared clonotypes, the clonotypes found in all four sorted-subset donors had higher generation probabilities. Sampling was restricted to blood, and TCR repertoires in tissues likely differ from the TCR repertoires found in blood. Even with the large sequencing depth, rarefaction of the sorted-subset datasets indicated that sequencing was incomplete.

The donors were healthy, HIV-negative adults with no recently reported acute infections or vaccinations. Every donor was a Caucasian adult residing in Nashville, Tennessee, USA. CD4+ T cells were enriched by magnetic negative selection; naive cells were then positively selected on CD45RA, and the negative fraction formed the memory subset. Blood was obtained by leukapheresis, after which PBMCs were separated by Ficoll-Histopaque density gradient centrifugation and cryopreserved in liquid nitrogen vapor phase. Purity and quantity of every magnetically sorted T cell population were checked by analytical flow cytometry. Each sorted fraction had its genomic DNA isolated and then quantified by UV absorbance on a Nanodrop 2000c.

In this chain, TRBV2 is recombined with TRBJ2-7, with TRBD2 identical over 12 junction bases. The specimen sequenced was naive CD4+ T cells from PBMCs. Taken with the paper, the label for cell subset or site translates to: CD45RA+ positively selected. This clonotype was obtained from a man aged 18 to 29 in good health. Some clones in this sample may be carry-over from other donors' samples. The CDR3 loop reads CASSRTSGAYEQYF. The nucleotide sequence reads TGTGCCAGCAGTCGGACTAGCGGGGCCTACGAGCAGTACTTC. Supplemented by the reference TRBV2 and TRBJ2-7 proteins around the CDR3, the complete variable domain is EPEVTQTPSHQVTQMGQEVILRCVPISNHLYFYWYRQILGQKVEFLVSFYNNEISEKSEIFDDQFSVERPDGSNFTLKIRSTKLEDSAMYFCASSRTSGAYEQYFGPGTRLTVT.